These T cell receptor beta chains were read from a single sample in a study of graft-versus-host responses after intestinal transplantation. For these receptors, no antigen is known. The repertoire was sequenced with immunoSEQ multiplex PCR; TCRdb's copy has only in-frame clones and lacks some. The sample carries around 70,000 clones, 89% recorded once. This material consisted of unstimulated CD8+ T cells sorted from spleen or lymph node cells, taken before intestinal transplant. The receptors originated from a human donor who received an intestinal transplant. The CDR3 runs from the conserved cysteine through the conserved F or W. The D gene is left open where the match is weak. Not all rows give a size; the values are once, few, many and, for expanded clones, a class.

D: TRBD2
J: TRBJ2-5
size: NA
V: TRBV6-5
CDR3: CASSYPGGETQYF
DNA: TGTGCCAGCAGTTACCCGGGGGGAGAGACCCAGTACTTC

D: NA
J: TRBJ1-5
size: NA
V: TRBV9
CDR3: CASSSSREGPSNQPQHF
DNA: TGTGCCAGCAGCTCCTCCCGGGAGGGGCCTAGCAATCAGCCCCAGCATTTT

D: NA
J: TRBJ2-2
size: once
V: TRBV28
CDR3: CASSLYRGTATGELFF
DNA: TGTGCCAGCAGTTTATATCGGGGGACAGCTACCGGGGAGCTGTTTTTT

D: NA
J: TRBJ2-7
size: NA
V: TRBV27
CDR3: CASGRTNCEQYF
DNA: TGTGCCAGCGGCAGGACAAACTGCGAGCAGTACTTC

D: NA
J: TRBJ2-1
size: NA
V: TRBV19
CDR3: CASSKPWASDEQFF
DNA: TGTGCCAGTAGTAAGCCGTGGGCCTCCGATGAGCAGTTCTTC

D: TRBD1
J: TRBJ2-7
size: NA
V: TRBV27
CDR3: CASSIGTGHYEQYF
DNA: TGTGCCAGCAGTATCGGGACAGGCCACTACGAGCAGTACTTC

D: TRBD1
J: TRBJ2-7
size: once
V: TRBV5-1
CDR3: CASSHRGSYEQYF
DNA: TGCGCCAGCAGCCACAGGGGCTCCTACGAGCAGTACTTC

D: TRBD2
J: TRBJ2-5
size: NA
V: TRBV7-8
CDR3: CASSLRLAGYQETQYF
DNA: TGTGCCAGCAGCCTCCGACTAGCGGGGTACCAAGAGACCCAGTACTTC

D: TRBD1
J: TRBJ1-2
size: NA
V: TRBV2
CDR3: CASRGTGSNYGYTF
DNA: TGTGCCAGCAGAGGGACAGGGAGTAACTATGGCTACACCTTC

D: NA
J: TRBJ1-5
size: NA
V: TRBV6-5
CDR3: CASSERQVNQPQHF
DNA: TGTGCCAGCAGTGAGAGACAGGTTAATCAGCCCCAGCATTTT

D: NA
J: TRBJ2-3
size: NA
V: TRBV10-1
CDR3: CASSEGRLAGTDTQYF
DNA: TGCGCCAGCAGTGAGGGCAGGCTGGCTGGCACAGATACGCAGTATTTT

D: TRBD2
J: TRBJ2-2
size: once
V: TRBV6-1
CDR3: CASSERTSGAYTGELFF
DNA: TGTGCCAGCAGTGAAAGGACTAGCGGGGCCTACACCGGGGAGCTGTTTTTT

D: TRBD2
J: TRBJ2-7
size: NA
V: TRBV9
CDR3: CASSVGASGSYEQYF
DNA: TGTGCCAGCAGCGTAGGGGCTAGCGGGTCCTACGAGCAGTACTTC

D: TRBD2
J: TRBJ2-1
size: NA
V: TRBV19
CDR3: CASSPTSAHNEQFF
DNA: TGTGCCAGTAGCCCTACTAGCGCCCATAATGAGCAGTTCTTC

D: NA
J: TRBJ1-5
size: NA
V: TRBV6-1
CDR3: CASRGRANQPQHF
DNA: TGTGCCAGCAGGGGCAGGGCCAATCAGCCCCAGCATTTT

D: TRBD1
J: TRBJ2-7
size: NA
V: TRBV5-8
CDR3: CASSLAKGQGKGVQYF
DNA: TGTGCCAGCAGCTTGGCGAAGGGACAGGGTAAAGGTGTGCAGTACTTC

D: TRBD2
J: TRBJ2-1
size: NA
V: TRBV10-3
CDR3: CAISGTRGRGNEQFF
DNA: TGTGCCATCAGTGGAACCCGCGGGAGGGGCAATGAGCAGTTCTTC

D: TRBD2
J: TRBJ2-1
size: once
V: TRBV7-2
CDR3: CASSLDLAGAVDEQFF
DNA: TGTGCCAGCAGCTTAGATCTAGCGGGAGCGGTAGATGAGCAGTTCTTC

D: TRBD2
J: TRBJ2-1
size: NA
V: TRBV10-3
CDR3: CAISENPRETYNEQFF
DNA: TGTGCCATCAGTGAGAACCCGCGGGAGACCTACAATGAGCAGTTCTTC

D: TRBD2
J: TRBJ2-1
size: once
V: TRBV11-2
CDR3: CASSLIGTSGRNEQFF
DNA: TGTGCCAGCAGCTTAATCGGGACTAGCGGGAGGAATGAGCAGTTCTTC

D: NA
J: TRBJ2-7
size: NA
V: TRBV4-1
CDR3: CASSQGVVTHYEQYF
DNA: TGCGCCAGCAGCCAAGGTGTCGTGACTCACTACGAGCAGTACTTC

D: NA
J: TRBJ2-7
size: NA
V: TRBV6-1
CDR3: CASAPREGIYEQYF
DNA: TGTGCCAGCGCGCCGCGAGAGGGAATCTACGAGCAGTACTTC

D: TRBD1
J: TRBJ1-5
size: NA
V: TRBV28
CDR3: CASSPPDRGKIHSNQPQHF
DNA: TGTGCCAGCAGTCCCCCGGACAGGGGGAAGATTCATAGCAATCAGCCCCAGCATTTT

D: TRBD2
J: TRBJ2-1
size: NA
V: TRBV27
CDR3: CASSPREGYNEQFF
DNA: TGTGCCAGCAGTCCACGGGAGGGATACAATGAGCAGTTCTTC

D: NA
J: TRBJ1-3
size: few
V: TRBV4-2
CDR3: CASSQDGSADSGNTIYF
DNA: TGTGCCAGCAGCCAAGACGGCTCGGCGGACTCTGGAAACACCATATATTTT

D: TRBD2
J: TRBJ2-1
size: NA
V: TRBV5-4
CDR3: CASSHGTSGGNEQFF
DNA: TGTGCCAGCAGCCATGGGACTAGCGGGGGCAATGAGCAGTTCTTC

D: NA
J: TRBJ2-5
size: few
V: TRBV7-3
CDR3: CASSLNGRETQYF
DNA: TGTGCCAGCAGCTTAAACGGGAGAGAGACCCAGTACTTC

D: TRBD1
J: TRBJ2-7
size: once
V: TRBV5-1
CDR3: CASSPLTGEYYEQYF
DNA: TGCGCCAGCAGTCCGCTGACAGGGGAATACTACGAGCAGTACTTC

D: NA
J: TRBJ2-7
size: NA
V: TRBV28
CDR3: CASSFRGGSYEQYF
DNA: TGTGCCAGCAGTTTTAGAGGGGGTTCCTACGAGCAGTACTTC

D: TRBD1
J: TRBJ2-2
size: NA
V: TRBV2
CDR3: CATGQGRANTGELFF
DNA: TGTGCCACAGGACAGGGGCGCGCCAACACCGGGGAGCTGTTTTTT

D: TRBD1
J: TRBJ1-3
size: few
V: TRBV28
CDR3: CASSFGTGGNTIYF
DNA: TGTGCCAGCAGTTTTGGGACAGGGGGTAACACCATATATTTT

D: NA
J: TRBJ1-1
size: NA
V: TRBV6-1
CDR3: CASPGGLGTEAFF
DNA: TGTGCCTCCCCGGGGGGCTTGGGGACTGAAGCTTTCTTT

D: NA
J: TRBJ2-6
size: NA
V: TRBV28
CDR3: CASSPELGREISGANVLTF
DNA: TGTGCCAGCAGTCCTGAGCTGGGCAGGGAAATTTCTGGGGCCAACGTCCTGACTTTC

D: NA
J: TRBJ2-7
size: NA
V: TRBV2
CDR3: CASSQGGQDYYEQYF
DNA: TGTGCCAGCAGCCAGGGAGGACAGGACTATTACGAGCAGTACTTC

D: TRBD2
J: TRBJ2-3
size: NA
V: TRBV11-2
CDR3: CASSYHSGGSTDTQYF
DNA: TGTGCCAGCAGTTACCATAGCGGGGGGTCCACAGATACGCAGTATTTT

D: NA
J: TRBJ2-3
size: once
V: TRBV10-3
CDR3: CAISEGQGSRSTDTQYF
DNA: TGTGCCATCAGTGAGGGCCAGGGCTCCCGCAGCACAGATACGCAGTATTTT

D: TRBD1
J: TRBJ1-1
size: NA
V: TRBV27
CDR3: CASSTGGGTEAFF
DNA: TGTGCCAGCAGCACAGGGGGAGGGACTGAAGCTTTCTTT

D: NA
J: TRBJ2-5
size: NA
V: TRBV12-5
CDR3: CASGLVPRETQYF
DNA: TGTGCTAGTGGTTTGGTCCCCAGGGAGACCCAGTACTTC

D: TRBD2
J: TRBJ2-7
size: NA
V: TRBV6-5
CDR3: CASSFSGTYEQYF
DNA: TGTGCCAGCAGTTTTAGCGGGACCTACGAGCAGTACTTC

D: NA
J: TRBJ1-5
size: NA
V: TRBV6-5
CDR3: CASSYSAEQPQHF
DNA: TGTGCCAGCAGTTACTCTGCCGAGCAGCCCCAGCATTTT

D: NA
J: TRBJ2-5
size: NA
V: TRBV28
CDR3: CASSLWASWMETQYF
DNA: TGTGCCAGCAGTTTATGGGCTAGCTGGATGGAGACCCAGTACTTC

D: TRBD2
J: TRBJ2-2
size: NA
V: TRBV6-1
CDR3: CASSEGSGGENTGELFF
DNA: TGTGCCAGCAGTGAGGGTAGCGGGGGGGAGAACACCGGGGAGCTGTTTTTT

D: TRBD2
J: TRBJ2-4
size: NA
V: TRBV4-2
CDR3: CASSQDGEGPKNIQYF
DNA: TGTGCCAGCAGCCAAGATGGGGAGGGACCCAAAAACATTCAGTACTTC

D: NA
J: TRBJ1-1
size: NA
V: TRBV5-4
CDR3: CASSLGRGRSPEAFF
DNA: TGTGCCAGCAGCTTGGGGAGGGGAAGGAGTCCTGAAGCTTTCTTT

D: NA
J: TRBJ1-2
size: few
V: TRBV6-4
CDR3: CASSDSPTGAGGYTF
DNA: TGTGCCAGCAGTGACTCCCCCACAGGAGCGGGGGGCTACACCTTC